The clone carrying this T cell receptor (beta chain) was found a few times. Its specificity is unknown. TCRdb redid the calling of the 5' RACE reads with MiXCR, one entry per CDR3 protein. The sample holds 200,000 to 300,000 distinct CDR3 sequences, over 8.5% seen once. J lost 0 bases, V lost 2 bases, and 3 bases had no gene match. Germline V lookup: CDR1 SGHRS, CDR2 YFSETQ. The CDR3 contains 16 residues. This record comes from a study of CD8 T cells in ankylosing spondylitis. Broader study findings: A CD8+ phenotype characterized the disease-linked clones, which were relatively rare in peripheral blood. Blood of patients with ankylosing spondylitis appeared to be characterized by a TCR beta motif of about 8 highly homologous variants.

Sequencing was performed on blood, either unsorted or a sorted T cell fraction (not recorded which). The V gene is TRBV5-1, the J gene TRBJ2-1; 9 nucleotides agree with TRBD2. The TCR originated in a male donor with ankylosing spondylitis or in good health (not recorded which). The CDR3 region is CASSFGGGASYNEQFF. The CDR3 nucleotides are TGCGCCAGCAGCTTCGGCGGGGGGGCCTCCTACAATGAGCAGTTCTTC.